What follows are 27 T cell receptor beta chains derived from one specimen sequenced in a study of blood T cell repertoires in COVID-19. Using immunoSEQ multiplex PCR, the repertoire was profiled, and TCRdb retains in-frame clones only, with some absent. The sample records approximately 84,000 clones, approximately 80% being singletons. Sequenced material: peripheral blood. The receptors originated from a human donor in a cohort sampled during active COVID-19.

The chain joins TRBV19 to TRBJ2-1, with 11 bases lining up with TRBD1. Germline CDR1 LNHDA, CDR2 SQIVND (reference sequence). This CDR3 spans 17 amino acids. The V gene end was trimmed by 5 bases and the J gene end by 0 bases; junction bases not matched to a gene: 6. CDR3 bases: TGTGCCAGTAGTTCCCGGACAGGGGGCAGCTCCTACAATGAGCAGTTCTTC. This encodes CASSSRTGGSSYNEQFF. Full variable domain (outside the CDR3, taken from reference TRBV19 and TRBJ2-1): DGGITQSPKYLFRKEGQNVTLSCEQNLNHDAMYWYRQDPGQGLRLIYYSQIVNDFQKGDIAEGYSVSREKKESFPLTVTSAQKNPTAFYLCASSSRTGGSSYNEQFFGPGTRLTVL.

The CDR3 DNA reads TGTGCCAGCAGCGTGACTAGCGGCTACAATGAGCAGTTCTTC. This gives the protein CASSVTSGYNEQFF. This chain joins TRBV9 and TRBJ2-1; 9 positions match TRBD2. V lost 2 bases and J lost 3; bases outside the gene matches: 0. CDR3 length: 14 amino acids. Looked up from germline, CDR1 is SGDLS and CDR2 is YYNGEE.

The chain couples TRBV2 to TRBJ1-1; D possibly corresponds to TRBD1 (5 bases). The V gene lost 7 bases and the J gene lost 0 bases, with 9 bases spanning the gap. CDR3 length equals 13 residues. Germline V gene lookup returns CDR1 SNHLY and CDR2 FYNNEI. The CDR3 loop is CASNKDMNTEAFF. Written as DNA, the CDR3 is TGTGCCAGCAATAAGGACATGAACACTGAAGCTTTCTTT.

This clone was seen only a few times. A read error may account for a junction end that differs from germline. The chain links TRBV20-1 to TRBJ2-3, with a tentative D call TRBD1 (6 bases). The germline V gene has CDR1 DFQATT and CDR2 SNEGSKA (reference sequence). The CDR3 runs 11 residues. CDR3: CSAGGGRYAVF. CDR3 coding DNA: TGCAGTGCCGGTGGGGGCAGATACGCAGTATTT.

The chain combines TRBV5-5 with TRBJ1-3, with 7 nucleotides matching TRBD1. The CDR3 has 16 amino acids. With 1 base clipped from V and 0 bases from J, the junction kept 4 bases outside the gene matches. CDR1 and CDR2 (germline): SGHKS, YYEKEE (reference sequence). As DNA, the CDR3 is TGTGCCAGCAGCTTGACCCCAGGGGGCTCTGGAAACACCATATATTTT. The encoded protein is CASSLTPGGSGNTIYF.

This chain joins TRBV5-1 and TRBJ2-7, with D possibly being TRBD2 (5 bases). This CDR3 has 13 residues. CDR1 is SGHRS, CDR2 YFSETQ, per germline. V was pared by 4 bases and J by 6 bases, with 14 bases between. The CDR3 region is CASSPGIGSEQYF. CDR3 in DNA: TGCGCCAGCAGCCCAGGAATTGGGAGCGAGCAGTACTTC.

This chain links TRBV2 with TRBJ2-7; D gene unclear. Looked up from germline, CDR1 is SNHLY and CDR2 is FYNNEI. Trimming pared 4 bases from V and 2 bases from J, leaving 6 bases between. The CDR3 runs 12 residues. The CDR3 DNA is TGTGCCAGCAGTGGACTCGCCTACGAGCAGTACTTC. Protein: CASSGLAYEQYF.

The chain is built from TRBV2 and TRBJ2-6; 8 bases map to TRBD1. Germline V lookup: CDR1 SNHLY, CDR2 FYNNEI. V shed 8 bases, J shed 2 bases, and the junction held 5 bases outside the gene matches. The CDR3 has 15 amino acids. The CDR3 DNA reads TGTGCCAGCGTTTTACAGGGGGCTGGGGCCAACGTCCTGACTTTC. Residues: CASVLQGAGANVLTF.

The chain links TRBV24-1 to TRBJ1-2; D call uncertain. The CDR3 is made up of 12 amino acids. In germline, CDR1 is KGHDR, CDR2 SFDVKD. The germline V and J ends were trimmed by 1 base and 6 bases, with 5 bases remaining between them. In DNA, the CDR3 is TGTGCCACCAGTGATTTCATAGATGGCTACACCTTC. Translation: CATSDFIDGYTF.

The chain links TRBV5-4 to TRBJ1-1; no reliable D call. Trimming cost V 2 bases and J 1 base, with 6 bases left between them. The CDR3 totals 13 residues. CDR1 and CDR2 from the germline V gene are SGHNT and YYREEE (reference sequence). The CDR3 coding sequence is TGTGCCAGCAGCTTCACAGAGAACACTGAAGCTTTCTTT. It is translated as CASSFTENTEAFF. The full variable domain, with the rest looked up from reference TRBV5-4 and TRBJ1-1, is ETGVTQSPTHLIKTRGQQVTLRCSSQSGHNTVSWYQQALGQGPQFIFQYYREEENGRGNFPPRFSGLQFPNYSSELNVNALELDDSALYLCASSFTENTEAFFGQGTRLTVV.

The chain is built from TRBV5-1 and TRBJ1-1, with 9 bases lining up with TRBD1. The length of the CDR3 is 16 residues. Trimming at V came to 3 bases and at J to 1 base, leaving 7 bases not matched to a gene. Germline V gives CDR1 SGHRS, CDR2 YFSETQ. The CDR3 DNA follows: TGCGCCAGCAGCTCATCGGACAGGGGCCCGAACACTGAAGCTTTCTTT. It is translated as CASSSSDRGPNTEAFF. The complete variable domain, with remaining parts taken from reference TRBV5-1 and TRBJ1-1, reads KAGVTQTPRYLIKTRGQQVTLSCSPISGHRSVSWYQQTPGQGLQFLFEYFSETQRNKGNFPGRFSGRQFSNSRSEMNVSTLELGDSALYLCASSSSDRGPNTEAFFGQGTRLTVV.

This clone was found once. The chain joins TRBV2 to TRBJ2-7, with 7 positions matching TRBD2. CDR1 SNHLY and CDR2 FYNNEI come from the germline V gene. The junction had 12 bases not matched to a gene; V was cut back by 0 bases and J by 7 bases. This CDR3 contains 16 residues. The CDR3 sequence is CASSEAGLPGGLEQYF. The CDR3 DNA sequence: TGTGCCAGCAGTGAAGCCGGCCTTCCGGGAGGTCTTGAGCAGTACTTC.

The rearrangement joins TRBV4-2 to TRBJ2-4, with 10 bases that match TRBD2. Germline-derived CDR1 and CDR2 are LGHNA and YNFKEQ. The junction had 8 bases not matched to a gene; V was cut back by 4 bases and J by 5 bases. This CDR3 contains 16 residues. The CDR3 sequence: CASSRLAGAGENIQYF. Written as DNA, the CDR3 is TGTGCCAGCAGCCGTCTAGCGGGGGCCGGTGAAAACATTCAGTACTTC.

V gene TRBV10-3 combines with J gene TRBJ2-7; 8 bases fit TRBD1. Looked up from germline, CDR1 is ENHRY and CDR2 is SYGVKD. This CDR3 has 15 amino acids. V lost 3 bases, J lost 5 bases, and 9 bases stayed unmatched. CDR3 bases: TGTGCCATCAGTGATACCACAGGGGGGCTCAACGAGCAGTACTTC. As protein: CAISDTTGGLNEQYF.

The genes are TRBV6-5 and TRBJ1-4, with 9 bases lining up with TRBD1. The germline V gene encodes CDR1 MNHEY and CDR2 SVGAGI. V trimming: 2 bases; J trimming: 5 bases; junction bases outside the gene matches: 3. The CDR3 loop spans 15 amino acids. For the CDR3, the DNA is TGTGCCAGCAGTTACCCCGGGACAGGGAATGAAAAACTGTTTTTT. Its translation is CASSYPGTGNEKLFF.

V is TRBV2 and J is TRBJ1-3; D is undetermined. With 6 bases removed from V and 1 base from J, the gap between germline ends came to 16 bases. The CDR3 totals 16 residues. The germline CDR1 and CDR2 sequences are SNHLY and FYNNEI. CDR3 coding DNA: TGTGCCAGCAGGGGGTCTTGGACTTCTTCTGGAAACACCATATATTTT. Translating it yields CASRGSWTSSGNTIYF.

This sequence joins TRBV15 and TRBJ2-2; no firm D call. The CDR3 is 14 amino acids. Trimming took 0 bases from V and 7 from J, leaving 9 bases between them. CDR1 is LNHNV, CDR2 YYDKDF, per germline (reference sequence). The CDR3 is CATSRDQVGGELFF. CDR3 nucleotide sequence: TGTGCCACCAGCAGAGATCAGGTGGGCGGGGAGCTGTTTTTT.

The chain couples TRBV14 to TRBJ2-1; D uncertain. Trimming left V 1 base short and J 3 bases short, with 10 bases between. The CDR3 sequence is 15 residues long. Germline values: CDR1 SGHDN, CDR2 FVKESK. This CDR3 reads CASSQAGALYNEQFF. In DNA form, the CDR3 reads TGTGCCAGCAGCCAAGCTGGAGCCCTCTACAATGAGCAGTTCTTC.

This clone was seen a few times. V gene TRBV28 combines with J gene TRBJ2-5; D uncertain. V gave up 7 bases and J gave up 2 bases, with 11 bases separating them. This CDR3 has 13 residues. CDR1 and CDR2 (germline): MDHEN, SYDVKM. For the CDR3, the DNA is TGTGCCAGCACTTTTCCAGGACAAGAGACCCAGTACTTC. It translates to CASTFPGQETQYF.

The rearrangement uses TRBV28 and TRBJ1-4, with 9 nucleotides matching TRBD1. The V and J ends lost 5 bases and 7 bases, in that order; junction bases with no gene match: 2. CDR3 length: 13 residues. CDR1 MDHEN and CDR2 SYDVKM come from the germline V gene. The CDR3 region is CASSTGGGEKLFF. CDR3 DNA sequence: TGTGCCAGCAGTACAGGGGGCGGTGAAAAACTGTTTTTT. Together with reference TRBV28 and TRBJ1-4, the CDR3 gives the full variable domain: DVKVTQSSRYLVKRTGEKVFLECVQDMDHENMFWYRQDPGLGLRLIYFSYDVKMKEKGDIPEGYSVSREKKERFSLILESASTNQTSMYLCASSTGGGEKLFFGSGTQLSVL.

The V call is TRBV6-1, the J call TRBJ2-7, with a possible D match to TRBD2 (5 bases). V dropped 1 base and J dropped 7 bases, with 29 bases sitting between them. The germline V gene encodes CDR1 MNHNS and CDR2 SASEGT. The CDR3 is made up of 19 amino acids. CDR3: CASSEDWSGLAGGRGEQYF. CDR3 in DNA: TGTGCCAGCAGTGAAGATTGGTCCGGATTGGCAGGCGGGCGCGGGGAGCAGTACTTC.

This sequence joins TRBV27 and TRBJ2-1, with D perhaps TRBD2 (5 bases). With 6 bases removed from V and 4 bases from J, the gap between germline ends came to 13 bases. The CDR3 consists of 14 residues. Germline V CDR1 and CDR2: MNHEY, SMNVEV (reference sequence). For the CDR3, the DNA is TGTGCCAGCAGCCAACGGAGGCCTTACAATGAGCAGTTCTTC. Protein sequence: CASSQRRPYNEQFF.

Turning to this clone: One junction end disagrees with the germline gene, perhaps due to a read error. V is TRBV7-7 and J is TRBJ2-7; 7 bases are a match to TRBD1. Germline loops: CDR1 SSHAT, CDR2 FNYEAQ (reference sequence). The CDR3 length is 15 residues. This CDR3 reads CASSLEQGPIYEQYF. Written as DNA, the CDR3 is TGTGCTAGCAGCTTAGAACAGGGGCCGATTTACGAGCAGTACTTC.

The CDR3 DNA reads as TGTGCCAGCAGCTTAGGGTTAGGTCAGGGGCAGTTCTTC. This encodes CASSLGLGQGQFF. This sequence joins TRBV7-2 and TRBJ2-1; possibly TRBD1 for D (5 bases). The germline gives CDR1 SGHTA, CDR2 FQGNSA. Deletions cut 1 base from V and 12 bases from J, with 13 bases between. The CDR3 has 13 amino acids.

To note about this clone: The junction and the germline gene differ at one end; a read error may be behind it. The J gene is TRBJ2-5, the V gene TRBV7-9, with 7 bases matching TRBD1. The germline gives CDR1 SEHNR, CDR2 FQNEAQ (reference sequence). The CDR3 runs 15 residues. CDR3 sequence reads: CASSLATGARETQYF. In DNA, the CDR3 is TGTGCCAGCAGCCTAGCAACAGGGGCCCGGGAGACCCAGTACTTC.

This chain links TRBV11-3 with TRBJ2-5; D unclear. The CDR3 sequence is 14 residues long. The V and J ends lost 1 base and 1 base respectively, with 7 bases between them. Germline V lookup: CDR1 SGHNT, CDR2 YENEEA. CDR3 coding DNA: TGTGCCAGCAGCTTAGTACAGACCCAAGAGACCCAGTACTTC. It encodes CASSLVQTQETQYF.

Only a few counts were recorded for this clone. V is TRBV6-5 and J is TRBJ2-1, with TRBD2 identical over 7 bases. V shed 6 bases, J shed 7 bases, and the junction held 12 bases outside the gene matches. This CDR3 is 15 amino acids long. The germline V gene encodes CDR1 MNHEY and CDR2 SVGAGI. The CDR3 DNA reads TGTGCCAGCAGATCGACTAGCAAGCACCAAAATGAGCAGTTCTTC. Protein product: CASRSTSKHQNEQFF.